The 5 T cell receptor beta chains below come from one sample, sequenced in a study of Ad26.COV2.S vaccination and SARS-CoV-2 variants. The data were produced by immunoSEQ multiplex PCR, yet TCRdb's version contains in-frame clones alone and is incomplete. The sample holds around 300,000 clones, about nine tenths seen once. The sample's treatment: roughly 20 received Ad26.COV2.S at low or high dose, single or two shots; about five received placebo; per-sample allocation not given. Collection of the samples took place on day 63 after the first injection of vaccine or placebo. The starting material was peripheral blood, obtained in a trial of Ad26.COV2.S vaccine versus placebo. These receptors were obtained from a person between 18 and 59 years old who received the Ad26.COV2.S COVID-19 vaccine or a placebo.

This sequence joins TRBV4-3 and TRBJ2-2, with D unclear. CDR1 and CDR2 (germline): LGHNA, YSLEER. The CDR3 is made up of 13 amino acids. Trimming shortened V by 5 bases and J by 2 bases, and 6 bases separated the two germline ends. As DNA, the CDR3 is TGCGCCAGCAGCTATCGCAACACCGGGGAGCTGTTTTTT. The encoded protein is CASSYRNTGELFF.

The CDR3 sequence: CASSYSMVVNGYTF. In nucleotides, the CDR3 is TGTGCCAGCAGTTACTCTATGGTGGTGAATGGCTACACCTTC. The chain couples TRBV6-5 to TRBJ1-2; unclear D gene. CDR1 is MNHEY, CDR2 SVGAGI, per germline. Trimming pared 0 bases from V and 6 bases from J, leaving 11 bases between. The CDR3 runs 14 residues.

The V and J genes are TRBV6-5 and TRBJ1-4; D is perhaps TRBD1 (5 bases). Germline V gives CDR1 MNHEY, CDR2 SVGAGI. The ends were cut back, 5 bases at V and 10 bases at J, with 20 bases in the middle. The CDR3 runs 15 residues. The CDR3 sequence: CASSPRGGKVGKLFF. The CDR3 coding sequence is TGTGCCAGCAGTCCTAGGGGTGGTAAGGTGGGAAAACTGTTTTTT.

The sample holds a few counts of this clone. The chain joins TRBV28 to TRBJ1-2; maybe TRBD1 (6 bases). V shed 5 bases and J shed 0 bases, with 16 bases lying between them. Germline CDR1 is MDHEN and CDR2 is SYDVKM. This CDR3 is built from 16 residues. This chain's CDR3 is CASSTPGQLANYGYTF. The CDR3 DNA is TGTGCCAGCAGTACCCCGGGACAATTAGCTAACTATGGCTACACCTTC.

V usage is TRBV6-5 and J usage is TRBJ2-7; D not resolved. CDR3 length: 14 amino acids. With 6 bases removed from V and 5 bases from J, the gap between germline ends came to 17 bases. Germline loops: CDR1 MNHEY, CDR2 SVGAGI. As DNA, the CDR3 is TGTGCCAGCAGCGCCCGATCCCTCGGCGACGAGCAGTACTTC. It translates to CASSARSLGDEQYF.